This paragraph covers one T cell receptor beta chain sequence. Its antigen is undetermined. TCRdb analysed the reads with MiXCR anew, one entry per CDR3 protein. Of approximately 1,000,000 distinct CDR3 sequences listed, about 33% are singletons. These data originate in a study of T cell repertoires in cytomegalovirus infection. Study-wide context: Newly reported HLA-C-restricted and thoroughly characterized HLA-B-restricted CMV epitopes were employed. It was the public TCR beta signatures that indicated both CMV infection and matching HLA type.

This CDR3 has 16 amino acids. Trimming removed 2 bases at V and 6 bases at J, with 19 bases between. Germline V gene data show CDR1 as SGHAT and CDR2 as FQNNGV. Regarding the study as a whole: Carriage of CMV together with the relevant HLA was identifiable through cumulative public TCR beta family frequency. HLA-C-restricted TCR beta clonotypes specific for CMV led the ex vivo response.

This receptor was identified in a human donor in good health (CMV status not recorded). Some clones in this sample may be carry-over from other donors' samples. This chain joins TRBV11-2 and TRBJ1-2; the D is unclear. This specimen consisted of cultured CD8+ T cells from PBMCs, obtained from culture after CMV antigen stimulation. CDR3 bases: TGTGCCAGCAGCTTAAGGCGCCTGGTGAAAATCGATGGCTACACCTTC. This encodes CASSLRRLVKIDGYTF.